Listed here are 14 T cell receptor beta chains from one sample, sequenced in a study of OX40 agonist ivuxolimab in advanced cancers. Assay: immunoSEQ multiplex PCR; the TCRdb copy retains only in-frame clones and omits some. The sample contains around 46,000 clones, 89% of which appear only once. The sample here was CD4+ or CD8+ T cells sorted from blood, taken in a trial of the OX40 agonist ivuxolimab. The receptors were gathered from an adult with an advanced solid tumor such as melanoma, head and neck, liver or kidney cancer.

The chain links TRBV14 to TRBJ2-1; D is perhaps TRBD1 (5 bases). The V end lost 4 bases, the J end lost 7 bases, and 8 bases lay between the germline ends. Germline CDR1 is SGHDN and CDR2 is FVKESK. CDR3 length: 12 amino acids. The CDR3 bases are TGTGCCAGCAGCCCGCAGGGTAATGAGCAGTTCTTC. This codes for CASSPQGNEQFF.

This clone was seen only a few times. V is TRBV23-1 and J is TRBJ1-1; D unresolved. TRBV23-1 is given ORF status, its function remaining uncertain. The CDR3 extends over 13 amino acids. V was pared by 7 bases and J by 0 bases, with 9 bases between. The CDR3 loop is CASKGFVNTEAFF. The CDR3 DNA reads TGCGCCAGCAAGGGATTTGTGAACACTGAAGCTTTCTTT.

The V gene is TRBV5-6, the J gene TRBJ1-1; unclear D gene. This CDR3 is built from 14 residues. The ends were cut back, 0 bases at V and 1 base at J, with 7 bases in the middle. Germline-derived CDR1 and CDR2 are SGHDT and YYEEEE. CDR3: CASSLGSSNTEAFF. The CDR3 DNA sequence: TGTGCCAGCAGCTTGGGCAGCTCGAACACTGAAGCTTTCTTT.

This clone was seen only a few times. The chain combines TRBV18 with TRBJ1-1; no reliable D call. Germline V gene data show CDR1 as KGHSH and CDR2 as LQKENI. The CDR3 has 12 amino acids. V lost 3 bases and J 5 bases, leaving 7 bases between the germline ends. The CDR3 spells CASSPLETEAFF. CDR3 bases: TGTGCCAGCTCACCGTTAGAAACTGAAGCTTTCTTT.

The chain uses TRBV4-3 and TRBJ1-4; D is perhaps TRBD1 (6 bases). This CDR3 comprises 16 residues. The V and J ends lost 2 bases and 7 bases respectively, with 17 bases between them. The germline CDR1 and CDR2 sequences are LGHNA and YSLEER. CDR3 DNA: TGCGCCAGCAGCCAACCTCCCCACAGGGAAGGTGAAAAACTGTTTTTT. Residues: CASSQPPHREGEKLFF.

This chain uses TRBV27 with TRBJ1-3; D is ambiguous. This CDR3 spans 16 amino acids. Germline lookup yields CDR1 MNHEY and CDR2 SMNVEV (reference sequence). V was trimmed by 0 bases and J by 0 bases, leaving 9 bases between them. The CDR3 sequence: CASSLSPSSSGNTIYF. Here the CDR3 DNA reads TGTGCCAGCAGTTTATCCCCGTCATCCTCTGGAAACACCATATATTTT.

This rearrangement joins TRBV7-2 to TRBJ2-5; D is uncertain. Looked up from germline, CDR1 is SGHTA and CDR2 is FQGNSA. V dropped 4 bases and J dropped 7 bases, with 7 bases sitting between them. This CDR3 has 11 amino acids. The CDR3 region is CASSSGGTQYF. CDR3 sequence (DNA): TGTGCCAGCAGCTCAGGTGGGACCCAGTACTTC. The variable domain in full, with the rest retrieved from reference TRBV7-2 and TRBJ2-5, is GAGVSQSPSNKVTEKGKDVELRCDPISGHTALYWYRQSLGQGLEFLIYFQGNSAPDKSGLPSDRFSAERTGGSVSTLTIQRTQQEDSAVYLCASSSGGTQYFGPGTRLLVL.

This chain connects TRBV5-8 to TRBJ2-4, with D perhaps being TRBD1 or TRBD2 (6 bases each). CDR1 and CDR2 (germline): SGHTS, YDEGEE. The CDR3 extends over 18 amino acids. V lost 4 bases and J 3 bases, leaving 23 bases between the germline ends. The CDR3 DNA reads TGTGCCAGCAGCCCCCTACGGGGGCTTCGAGATGACAAAAACATTCAGTACTTC. Residues: CASSPLRGLRDDKNIQYF.

The chain recombines TRBV4-1 with TRBJ1-2; D is uncertain. Trimming shortened V by 0 bases and J by 2 bases, and 4 bases separated the two germline ends. Germline V gene lookup returns CDR1 MGHRA and CDR2 YSYEKL. CDR3 length: 13 amino acids. CDR3 sequence reads: CASSQDSNYGYTF. The CDR3 DNA sequence: TGCGCCAGCAGCCAAGACAGCAACTATGGCTACACCTTC.

This sequence joins TRBV30 and TRBJ2-7; 9 bases match TRBD2. This CDR3 has 17 amino acids. Trimming removed 2 bases from V and 5 bases from J; junction bases left unmatched: 16. Germline V gene lookup returns CDR1 GTSNPN and CDR2 SVGIG (reference sequence). The CDR3 coding sequence is TGTGCCTGGAGTTTCCAAGGTTGGCGGGAGGGACCTGACGAGCAGTACTTC. Protein sequence: CAWSFQGWREGPDEQYF.

The chain joins TRBV4-2 to TRBJ1-1; D gene ambiguous. V gave up 2 bases and J gave up 4 bases, with 5 bases separating them. This CDR3 region has 12 residues. Germline CDR1 LGHNA, CDR2 YNFKEQ. The CDR3 is CASSQTLTEAFF. The CDR3, as DNA: TGTGCCAGCAGCCAAACACTCACTGAAGCTTTCTTT.

This chain links TRBV27 with TRBJ2-2; D is possibly TRBD2 (6 bases). Germline V gene data show CDR1 as MNHEY and CDR2 as SMNVEV (reference sequence). The CDR3 length is 16 residues. V shed 6 bases and J shed 4 bases, with 18 bases lying between them. CDR3 region: CASSLYVGGGTGELFF. The DNA for the CDR3 is TGTGCCAGCAGCCTTTACGTGGGGGGAGGCACCGGGGAGCTGTTTTTT.

The chain uses TRBV4-1 and TRBJ1-2; D ambiguous. The CDR3 is 14 residues long. Germline V CDR1 and CDR2: MGHRA, YSYEKL. The V and J ends lost 4 bases and 8 bases respectively, with 17 bases between them. The CDR3 DNA reads as TGCGCCAGCAGCCGAAAAGAGTATCTAGAGGGCTACACCTTC. Its translation is CASSRKEYLEGYTF.

CDR3 region: CASSPRDSQETQYF. CDR3 coding DNA: TGTGCCAGCAGCCCGAGGGACAGCCAAGAGACCCAGTACTTC. This sequence joins TRBV7-7 and TRBJ2-5; 7 bases align to TRBD1. Germline V lookup: CDR1 SSHAT, CDR2 FNYEAQ (reference sequence). V lost 5 bases and J lost 1; bases outside the gene matches: 4. The CDR3 sequence is 14 residues long.